This T cell receptor (beta chain) derives from a study of cytomegalovirus exposure and HLA in healthy donors listed by TCRdb under 2017. For the study in its entirety: An earlier analysis of approximately 640 of the donors reported about 250 Gb of sequence data and around 120 million unique TCR beta sequences from some 180 million T cells. An early release that covered about 600 HLA-typed donors contained about 300 gigabases of sequencing data and approximately 85 million unique TCR sequences. The genetic ancestry cluster associated with self-reported Caucasian donors included 81% of the 300 to 400 genotyped donors. The aim of the study was to test whether cataloging public T cell receptors could identify signatures of past pathogen exposure. The study profiled the T cell repertoires of about 640 subjects by immunosequencing and related them to cytomegalovirus serostatus. Besides the first cohort of 500 to 700 subjects, a separate validation cohort made up of over a hundred different subjects was used. To predict cytomegalovirus infection status, the study brought together high-throughput TCR immunosequencing, statistical association of individual TCRs with disease status, and machine learning. A later analysis re-examined previously published TCR beta repertoires from roughly 720 donors and added high-resolution HLA genotyping to investigate patterns of TCR occurrence. The later analysis used no new phenotypic data to find candidate immune exposures, relying instead on TCR beta sequences and their occurrence across donors. In an earlier analysis of roughly 540 of the donors, high-throughput TCR beta sequencing was used to judge whether each TCR beta V gene segment behaved as functional or pseudogenic. Donor age, sex, ethnicity and CMV serostatus were compiled alongside the repertoire data. A later genetic analysis took genome-wide SNP genotypes for about three fifths of the 666 donors and used that subset as a discovery cohort. Every discovery cohort repertoire had been produced on one sequencing platform. Both class I and class II loci were covered by HLA typing, at four-digit resolution. The number of donors typed differed by locus, with about 629-630 for A, B, C, DRB1 and DQB1, over 500 for DQA1, approximately 570 for DPA1, and roughly 450 for DPB1. Roughly five DR-DQ haplotypes were handled as single units for association and clustering because linkage in the cohort was strong. Across some 400 genotyped donors of the cohort, an average of about 240,000 unique TCR beta nucleotide sequences per donor were sequenced, and around 20% of those sequences were non-productive.

Summary of the overall study and its limitations: The study listed 150 to 200 TCR beta chains as associated with cytomegalovirus. Only TCR beta chains were sequenced in this cohort, and the absence of alpha or paired-chain data limited detectable features. Compared with equally common non-associated chains, HLA-associated TCR beta chains in a later analysis were more clonally expanded and had lower generation probabilities. In an earlier analysis of approximately 600 of the donors, most TCR beta V segments were observed in productive rearrangements about 90% or about 30% of the time, broadly matching IMGT annotations. Linkage disequilibrium might explain the correlated functional status among segregating V segments, but an unknown experimental factor could not be ruled out. According to the authors, the approach could potentially be generalized to other disease states and immunological phenotypes. According to a later analysis, parvovirus B19, influenza, CMV and Epstein-Barr virus appeared linked to several top co-occurrence clusters. In vitro tests confirmed that three of the cytomegalovirus-associated TCR beta chains recognize cytomegalovirus antigens. Assigning TCR associations to individual alleles was difficult when HLA alleles, especially DR and DQ, strongly co-occurred. CMV serostatus was the only immune exposure information available for the cohort. In a later genetic analysis, fewer N-insertions in productive TCRs were reported among donors in an Asian-associated ancestry cluster than the roughly 670-donor mean. A later analysis associated 16,951 TCR beta sequences with specific HLA alleles at a false discovery rate of 0.05. In a later analysis, most CMV-associated TCR beta chains were found to appear HLA-restricted, with HLA associations seemingly driven largely by CMV exposure. In a later analysis, TCR association rates were found to vary across HLA loci, with the most associated TCRs seen for DRB1 alleles and the fewest for HLA-C alleles. A later genetic analysis associated a missense DCLRE1C variant with V-gene and J-gene trimming of TCR beta chains, and an independent cohort replicated the association. The presence/absence analyses assumed that sequencing depth was roughly uniform across donors, and that assumption may not be true. The classifier was reported to diagnose cytomegalovirus status with high specificity and sensitivity in both the original cohort and the validation cohort. A cluster of highly shared sequence variants was judged likely to represent a technical artifact of the sequencing pipeline. The earlier analysis of approximately 590 of the donors excluded roughly 17 rarely observed V segments, including chromosome 9 orphons, because counts were too low. A further reported finding was that TCR beta sequences accurately predicted the HLA-A and HLA-B alleles for most subjects in the first cohort. HLA typing was unavailable for some donors at each locus, so association tests used only the typed subset. Most TCR sequences were seen in very few donors, while some public TCRs were found in many individuals.

A note on this clone: Its antigen has not been determined. The input lacks base qualities; no much larger clone sits a single base away.

Library prep was done by the immunoSEQ multiplex PCR assay. For the multiplex PCR, a mixture combining 60 forward primers for TCR Vbeta segments and 13 reverse primers for TCR Jbeta segments was used. A multiplex PCR assay on genomic DNA amplified the CDR3 region of rearranged TCR beta genes. The amplified TCR beta libraries were sequenced on the Illumina HiSeq System as 87-base-pair reads. The paper's data handling went like this. A later analysis tallied 70 million to 100 million unique TCR beta chains across the 666 repertoires, and around 12 million of those chains were shared by two or more donors. A nearest-neighbor algorithm error-corrected the raw reads and collapsed the reads into unique sequences, merging closely related sequences to remove PCR and sequencing errors. V, D and J gene segments were assigned by aligning CDR3 sequences to IMGT reference sequences. Each retained sequence needed at least a six-nucleotide match to both a V gene segment and a J gene segment. A rearrangement was called productive if the CDR3 had no stop codons and remained in frame with V and J, and every other rearrangement was called non-productive. Following IMGT convention, CDR3 was defined as the stretch from the second conserved V-encoded cysteine up to the conserved J-encoded phenylalanine. The earlier analysis of about 500 of the donors excluded sequences that lacked an unambiguous match to a single V gene segment. In an earlier analysis of a few hundred of the donors, a V segment was called functional when productive rearrangements were above 56.7%, and segregating when the standard deviation between donors exceeded 5%. To diagnose cytomegalovirus status from the catalog of TCR beta chain sequences, a statistical classification framework was built. In a later analysis, V and J genes were assigned by comparing TCR nucleotide sequences against IMGT/GENE-DB human TR gene sequences. A later analysis assigned CDR3 sequences and most-parsimonious VDJ recombination scenarios with the TCRdist pipeline. In a later analysis, each TCR beta chain was defined by its CDR3 amino acid sequence together with its V-gene family, and reads without a unique V-gene family were excluded. As a way to deal with suspected cross-contamination and a sequencing artifact, a later analysis dropped nearly 600 nucleotide sequences that were highly shared and had low generation probability. In a later analysis, a clonal expansion index was calculated for each public chain from normalized within-repertoire ranks of inferred template counts. In a later analysis, generation probabilities were computed using a VDJ recombination model fitted to out-of-frame rearrangements, and the results were checked against IGoR. In a later analysis, hypergeometric tests were used to score TCR-TCR, TCR-HLA and TCR-CMV co-occurrence, with a repertoire-size bias correction applied to TCR pairs. A later analysis estimated false discovery rates by permuting HLA or CMV assignments 20 times. In a later analysis, co-occurring TCRs were grouped using DBSCAN, and TCRdist sequence similarity was added for clustering within HLA-allele-positive subsets. Repertoires with fewer than 30,000 or more than 120,000 public chains were left out of co-occurrence clustering, as were about 5 repertoires with anomalous nucleotide sharing. TCRdb limited this immuneACCESS table to in-frame rearrangements with V and J called. A share of clones is missing; checked studies link under half to unresolved V genes, and the rest is unexplained. D and trimming come from the DNA, and the V and J calls and clone size come from that table. The sample table records approximately 150,000 clones; 82% of these occur just once. The top ten constitute approximately 3.6% of the sample.

The cohort comprised around 700 healthy bone marrow donors. At the time of sampling, every cohort member was nominally healthy, though immune exposures that went unrecorded were likely present. The donor was CMV seronegative and belonged to the group of 352 seronegative cohort members. Each donor provided a peripheral blood sample, and peripheral blood mononuclear cells were used for TCR beta sequencing. Genomic DNA was extracted from the blood cell samples with the Qiagen DNeasy Blood Extraction Kit. The TCR was taken from a male donor in good health and CMV-seronegative. Sequencing was performed on PBMCs.

The CDR3 loop reads CASSLTSGLLQQYF. At the DNA level, the sequence is TGTGCCAGCAGTCTAACTAGCGGGCTTTTGCAGCAGTACTTC. This chain is built from TRBV6-5 and TRBJ2-5; 9 middle bases align to TRBD2. There are 14 amino acids in the CDR3, from cysteine to phenylalanine inclusive. The only DNA kept is the CDR3, 42 bases in frame from the first base. As encoded in the germline V gene, CDR1 is MNHEY while CDR2 is SVGAGI. Trimming removed 5 bases from V and 11 bases from J; the gene matches leave 12 bases unexplained.